This is a list of T cell receptor beta chains from one sample in a study of T cell responses to AZD1222 COVID-19 vaccine. TCRdb keeps only in-frame clones here, not all; method: immunoSEQ multiplex PCR. Here the sample spans around 170,000 clones, around 90% being singletons. Source: peripheral blood, taken on day 0 of AZD1222 vaccination. The receptors stem from an adult in good health. The CDR3 runs from the conserved cysteine through the conserved F or W. Fields, in order: CDR3 length, D gene, V gene, J gene, clone size, CDR3 protein, CDR3 DNA. The D gene is left open where the match is weak. A row's size may be missing; if present it is once, few, many or a size class.

12	NA	TRBV2	TRBJ2-1	once	CASRADRGEQFF	TGTGCCAGCAGGGCGGACAGAGGGGAGCAGTTCTTC
14	TRBD1	TRBV6-5	TRBJ2-7	once	CASLQRTGSGEQYF	TGTGCCAGCTTACAAAGGACAGGGTCGGGAGAGCAGTACTTC
15	TRBD1	TRBV27	TRBJ1-3	NA	CASSLGQSSGNTIYF	TGTGCCAGCAGTTTGGGACAGAGCTCTGGAAACACCATATATTTT
15	NA	TRBV10-3	TRBJ2-7	once	CAISARELSSYEQYF	TGTGCCATCAGTGCCCGGGAGCTCAGCTCCTACGAGCAGTACTTC
15	NA	TRBV7-2	TRBJ2-7	NA	CASSFPGLLSYEQYF	TGTGCCAGCAGCTTCCCGGGACTTCTCAGCTACGAGCAGTACTTC
13	NA	TRBV7-9	TRBJ1-1	NA	CASSFLVNTEAFF	TGTGCCAGCAGCTTTTTAGTGAACACTGAAGCTTTCTTT
11	NA	TRBV28	TRBJ2-1	NA	CASRGEYEQFF	TGTGCCAGCAGGGGGGAGTATGAGCAGTTCTTC
16	TRBD1	TRBV3-1/TRBV3-2	TRBJ1-1	NA	CASSPLIGTGGGAAFF	TGTGCCAGCAGCCCTCTCATAGGGACAGGGGGAGGCGCGGCTTTCTTT
15	NA	TRBV5-1	TRBJ1-1	NA	CASSLGRDGNTEAFF	TGCGCCAGCAGCTTGGGAAGGGACGGGAACACTGAAGCTTTCTTT
14	TRBD2	TRBV27	TRBJ2-5	NA	CASGFSGNGETQYF	TGTGCCAGCGGGTTTAGCGGGAATGGGGAGACCCAGTACTTC
15	TRBD1	TRBV5-4	TRBJ1-1	NA	CASSGPGGEDTEAFF	TGTGCCAGCAGCGGTCCAGGGGGAGAAGACACTGAAGCTTTCTTT
14	NA	TRBV19	TRBJ1-6	NA	CASSMRQGDSPLHF	TGTGCCAGTAGTATGAGGCAGGGAGATTCACCCCTCCACTTT
14	NA	TRBV7-2	TRBJ2-7	NA	CASSLMGPSYEQYF	TGTGCCAGCAGCTTAATGGGGCCCTCCTACGAGCAGTACTTC
14	TRBD2	TRBV29-1	TRBJ2-5	NA	CSVTGLGRLETQYF	TGCAGCGTTACGGGACTAGGTCGTCTGGAGACCCAGTACTTC
16	NA	TRBV3-1/TRBV3-2	TRBJ2-7	NA	CASSQEQEGNLSEQYF	TGTGCCAGCAGCCAAGAACAGGAGGGCAACCTCTCCGAGCAGTACTTC
15	TRBD1	TRBV7-8	TRBJ2-7	once	CASSFVGQRSYEQYF	TGTGCCAGCAGCTTTGTGGGACAGCGTTCCTACGAGCAGTACTTC
15	TRBD2	TRBV5-5	TRBJ2-1	NA	CASSSGTSGHNEQFF	TGTGCCAGCAGCTCGGGGACTAGCGGACACAATGAGCAGTTCTTC
15	TRBD1	TRBV10-3	TRBJ2-2	NA	CAISVGQGAFGELFF	TGTGCCATCAGTGTAGGACAGGGGGCGTTCGGGGAGCTGTTTTTT
15	NA	TRBV7-9	TRBJ2-2	NA	CASLTTGLNTGELFF	TGTGCCAGCCTGACCACGGGACTCAACACCGGGGAGCTGTTTTTT
14	NA	TRBV6-2/TRBV6-3	TRBJ2-3	once	CASSKRGSTDTQYF	TGTGCCAGCAGTAAACGGGGAAGCACAGATACGCAGTATTTT
14	TRBD2	TRBV6-2/TRBV6-3	TRBJ2-7	NA	CASSVAGGSREQYF	TGTGCCAGCAGTGTAGCGGGAGGATCGAGGGAGCAGTACTTC
14	TRBD1	TRBV28	TRBJ1-5	NA	CASSTQGGNQPQHF	TGTGCCAGCAGTACACAGGGGGGCAATCAGCCCCAGCATTTT
16	TRBD1	TRBV18	TRBJ2-2	NA	CASSPQGALNTGELFF	TGTGCCAGCTCACCACAGGGGGCGCTGAACACCGGGGAGCTGTTTTTT
16	NA	TRBV18	TRBJ2-1	NA	CASSLYTGLGGNEQFF	TGTGCCAGCTCCCTCTACACGGGACTCGGAGGCAATGAGCAGTTCTTC
12	NA	TRBV30	TRBJ1-2	few	CAWRLSGFGYTF	TGTGCCTGGAGACTATCAGGGTTTGGCTACACCTTC
14	TRBD1	TRBV19	TRBJ2-1	once	CASSIQGAQNEQFF	TGTGCCAGTAGTATCCAGGGGGCGCAAAATGAGCAGTTCTTC
17	TRBD1	TRBV3-1/TRBV3-2	TRBJ1-1	once	CASSPRMGQIRNTEAFF	TGTGCCAGCAGCCCGAGGATGGGACAGATCAGGAACACTGAAGCTTTCTTT
14	TRBD1	TRBV7-2	TRBJ1-5	NA	CASSITGGGQPQHF	TGTGCCAGCAGCATTACAGGGGGCGGGCAGCCCCAGCATTTT
15	NA	TRBV9	TRBJ2-5	NA	CASSVGAAPQETQYF	TGTGCCAGCAGCGTAGGGGCGGCACCCCAAGAGACCCAGTACTTC
13	NA	TRBV7-2	TRBJ2-3	NA	CASSMDRGDTQYF	TGTGCCAGCAGCATGGACCGTGGGGATACGCAGTATTTT
15	NA	TRBV4-1	TRBJ2-5	NA	CASSQVPGAGETQYF	TGCGCCAGCAGCCAAGTTCCGGGCGCGGGAGAGACCCAGTACTTC
17	NA	TRBV27	TRBJ2-3	NA	CASSLIRAVGYTDTQYF	TGTGCCAGCAGTTTAATCAGGGCCGTAGGCTACACAGATACGCAGTATTTT
12	NA	TRBV29-1	TRBJ2-4	NA	CSVVGSKNIQYF	TGCAGCGTTGTTGGCAGTAAAAACATTCAGTACTTC
14	NA	TRBV7-2	TRBJ1-2	once	CASSSTLQDYGYTF	TGTGCCAGCAGCTCGACGCTACAGGACTATGGCTACACCTTC
12	NA	TRBV2	TRBJ2-1	NA	CASSGEAGRQFF	TGTGCCAGCAGTGGGGAGGCGGGGCGGCAGTTCTTC